This T cell receptor beta chain was sequenced during a study of OX40 agonist ivuxolimab in advanced cancers. Study-level background: The patients received agonistic anti-OX40 (CD134) antibody ivuxolimab. Subjects had a mean age of around 63 years, with a range of about 23 to 79; around 80% were male. Study-wide points: Some nonresponders likewise displayed low normalized T-cell clonal expansion.

CDR1 and CDR2 from the germline V gene are LNHDA and SQIVND (reference sequence). The CDR3 totals 18 residues. The J segment lost 2 bases and the V segment lost 5 bases, leaving 8 bases of the junction unmatched. Points on this clone: Its target is unknown.

With autoimmune disease history or systemic immunosuppression, patients were excluded. Sequencing used immunoSEQ multiplex PCR; TCRdb keeps in-frame clones, though not all of them. There are roughly 110,000 clones in the sample; around nine tenths occur only once, and approximately 0.52% lies in the top ten. This specimen consisted of CD4+ or CD8+ T cells sorted from blood, obtained in a trial of the OX40 agonist ivuxolimab. The chain uses TRBV19 and TRBJ2-1; 14 nucleotides line up with TRBD2. This receptor was identified in an adult with an advanced solid tumor such as melanoma, head and neck, liver or kidney cancer. This CDR3 is CASSRLAGGTWAYNEQFF. CDR3 DNA: TGTGCCAGTAGTCGACTAGCGGGGGGGACCTGGGCCTACAATGAGCAGTTCTTC.